Each of the 25 T cell receptor beta chains below was sequenced from the same sample in a study of technical replicates of blood from a few donors. Sequencing used immunoSEQ multiplex PCR; TCRdb keeps in-frame clones, though not all of them. The sample shows roughly 51,000 clones, 85% to 95% of them seen only once. The sequencing input was PBMCs. The receptors shown here come from a human donor in good health. Some clones in this sample may be carry-over from other donors' samples.

The DNA of the CDR3 is TGCGCCAGCAGCTTGGGAGGACAGGGGTATGTCAAAAACATTCAGTACTTC. Translating it yields CASSLGGQGYVKNIQYF. The rearrangement uses TRBV5-1 and TRBJ2-4, with 9 positions matching TRBD1. The J segment lost 3 bases and the V segment lost 0 bases, leaving 7 bases of the junction unmatched. CDR3 length: 17 residues. CDR1 is SGHRS, CDR2 YFSETQ, per germline.

This clone was detected a few times. J is TRBJ2-7 and V is TRBV30; 10 bases are a match to TRBD1. Per germline, CDR1 GTSNPN and CDR2 SVGIG (reference sequence). The CDR3 consists of 14 residues. After removal of 4 bases from V and 3 bases from J, the junction contained 6 bases not matched to a gene. CDR3 protein: CAWTRGTGVYEQYF. The CDR3 DNA reads as TGTGCCTGGACGCGGGGGACAGGGGTCTACGAGCAGTACTTC.

The chain couples TRBV2 to TRBJ2-7; 10 bases line up with TRBD2. Germline trimming cut 6 bases from V and 0 bases from J; bases unmatched to any gene: 8. There are 16 residues in the CDR3. CDR1 SNHLY and CDR2 FYNNEI come from the germline V gene. The CDR3 coding sequence is TGTGCCAGCAGCACCTCTAGCGGGGGTTTCTCCTACGAGCAGTACTTC. Translation gives CASSTSSGGFSYEQYF.

This chain connects TRBV27 to TRBJ1-5, with D tentatively TRBD1 (6 bases). Germline V gene data show CDR1 as MNHEY and CDR2 as SMNVEV (reference sequence). With 2 bases removed from V and 0 bases from J, the gap between germline ends came to 8 bases. The CDR3 runs 15 residues. Here the CDR3 reads CASSLQGYSNQPQHF. Here the CDR3 DNA reads TGTGCCAGCAGTTTACAGGGGTATAGCAATCAGCCCCAGCATTTT.

J is TRBJ2-7 and V is TRBV7-8, with 9 bases matching TRBD1. The V segment lost 1 base and the J segment 4 bases; nucleotides outside the gene matches: 8. Germline CDR1 is SGHVS and CDR2 is FQNEAQ. CDR3 size: 16 residues. The DNA of the CDR3 is TGTGCCAGCAGCTTAGTTTCGGGACAGGGATCATACGAGCAGTACTTC. It yields the protein CASSLVSGQGSYEQYF.

The CDR3 reads CASSQGQGIRDGYTF. DNA of the CDR3: TGTGCCAGCTCACAGGGACAGGGTATCCGAGACGGCTACACCTTC. This chain connects TRBV18 to TRBJ1-2; 9 nucleotides match TRBD1. J gave up 8 bases and V 4 bases, and 11 bases lay outside the gene matches. The germline V gene encodes CDR1 KGHSH and CDR2 LQKENI. The CDR3 is 15 amino acids.

The V and J genes are TRBV5-1 and TRBJ2-5, with 8 bases fitting TRBD1. J lost 5 bases, V lost 4 bases, and 10 bases had no gene match. The germline gives CDR1 SGHRS, CDR2 YFSETQ. The CDR3 runs to 15 residues. The CDR3, as DNA: TGCGCCAGCAGCACGCAGGTCAGGGGGCCCGAGACCCAGTACTTC. Protein sequence: CASSTQVRGPETQYF. Combining the CDR3 with reference TRBV5-1 and TRBJ2-5 gives the whole variable domain KAGVTQTPRYLIKTRGQQVTLSCSPISGHRSVSWYQQTPGQGLQFLFEYFSETQRNKGNFPGRFSGRQFSNSRSEMNVSTLELGDSALYLCASSTQVRGPETQYFGPGTRLLVL.

CDR3 bases: TGTGCCAGCAGTACCATAGCGGGAGGGGCCTACAATGAGCAGTTCTTC. Residues: CASSTIAGGAYNEQFF. The chain links TRBV27 to TRBJ2-1, with TRBD2 matching over 11 bases. Germline-derived CDR1 and CDR2 are MNHEY and SMNVEV (reference sequence). V lost 5 bases and J lost 2; bases outside the gene matches: 5. The CDR3 totals 16 residues.

The chain combines TRBV7-9 with TRBJ1-5, with D perhaps TRBD1 (5 bases). The CDR3 contains 13 residues. Trimming shortened V by 1 base and J by 13 bases, and 14 bases separated the two germline ends. The germline V gene encodes CDR1 SEHNR and CDR2 FQNEAQ (reference sequence). The DNA of the CDR3 is TGTGCCAGCAGCTTAGTCGGTACTTGGACACAGCATTTT. Encoded protein: CASSLVGTWTQHF.

This clone was picked up a small number of times. CDR3 coding DNA: TGTGCCAGCAGCGGGACTAGCGTCTCCGAGCAGTACTTC. It codes for CASSGTSVSEQYF. V and J are TRBV5-5 and TRBJ2-7; 10 bases fit TRBD2. There are 13 residues in the CDR3. The trim removed 4 bases at V and 6 bases at J, leaving 4 bases unmatched. Germline CDR1 and CDR2: SGHKS and YYEKEE (reference sequence).

V gene TRBV13 combines with J gene TRBJ2-1; 10 bases match TRBD1. There are 14 residues in the CDR3. Germline loops: CDR1 PRHDT, CDR2 FYEKMQ (reference sequence). The trim removed 4 bases at V and 9 bases at J, leaving 6 bases unmatched. Written as DNA, the CDR3 is TGTGCCAGCAGCTACCTGACAGGGGGCGGTGAGCAGTTCTTC. This encodes CASSYLTGGGEQFF.

The CDR3 spells CASSFYSGSSYEQYF. The CDR3 DNA sequence: TGTGCCAGCAGCTTTTACAGCGGGAGCTCCTACGAGCAGTACTTC. The chain joins TRBV7-2 to TRBJ2-7; 8 bases match TRBD2. The CDR3 consists of 15 residues. Looked up from germline, CDR1 is SGHTA and CDR2 is FQGNSA. Trimming took 3 bases from V and 0 from J; bases not matched to a gene: 4.

The rearrangement uses TRBV5-1 and TRBJ1-2, with 7 bases matching TRBD1. J lost 5 bases, V lost 4 bases, and 11 bases had no gene match. Germline CDR1 and CDR2: SGHRS and YFSETQ. This CDR3 is 15 amino acids long. As DNA, the CDR3 is TGCGCCAGCAGCCCCCTCCTGGGACAGCTGTATGGCTACACCTTC. Translated, it gives CASSPLLGQLYGYTF.

This clone came up a few times. The rearrangement uses TRBV7-9 and TRBJ2-1, with TRBD2 matching 9 bases. V dropped 0 bases and J dropped 5; count of bases not matched to a gene: 5. This CDR3 region has 16 residues. The germline V gene encodes CDR1 SEHNR and CDR2 FQNEAQ (reference sequence). CDR3 amino acids: CASSLALRGGDNEQFF. The CDR3, as DNA: TGTGCCAGCAGCTTAGCGTTACGCGGGGGGGACAATGAGCAGTTCTTC.

This clone has just a few counts. The rearrangement joins TRBV5-1 to TRBJ2-5, with 7 bases aligning to TRBD2. The CDR3 runs to 16 residues. The V gene end was trimmed by 0 bases and the J gene end by 4 bases; junction bases not matched to a gene: 9. Per the germline V gene, CDR1 is SGHRS and CDR2 is YFSETQ. CDR3: CASSLASSGLRETQYF. Written as DNA, the CDR3 is TGCGCCAGCAGCTTGGCGTCTAGCGGTTTGAGAGAGACCCAGTACTTC.

The chain couples TRBV4-2 to TRBJ1-2; TRBD1 agrees at 8 bases. Germline V gene lookup returns CDR1 LGHNA and CDR2 YNFKEQ. This CDR3 is 15 amino acids long. After removal of 4 bases from V and 2 bases from J, the junction contained 6 bases not matched to a gene. The CDR3 DNA sequence: TGTGCCAGCAGCCCCGACAGGGGATGGAACTATGGCTACACCTTC. This sequence encodes CASSPDRGWNYGYTF.

This chain connects TRBV5-6 to TRBJ2-2; the match to TRBD2 covers 7 bases. The CDR3 sequence is 16 residues long. V was clipped by 0 bases and J by 3 bases; unmatched bases: 5. The germline V gene has CDR1 SGHDT and CDR2 YYEEEE. This CDR3 reads CASSLVRLADTGELFF. The CDR3, as DNA: TGTGCCAGCAGCTTGGTTAGGCTAGCGGACACCGGGGAGCTGTTTTTT.

This sequence joins TRBV4-3 and TRBJ2-7; 8 bases map to TRBD2. CDR1 LGHNA and CDR2 YSLEER come from the germline V gene. J gave up 4 bases and V 2 bases, and 16 bases lay outside the gene matches. The CDR3 consists of 18 residues. CDR3 amino acids: CASSQRLGVLAGGYEQYF. The CDR3 DNA reads as TGCGCCAGCAGCCAACGATTGGGAGTTCTAGCGGGCGGTTACGAGCAGTACTTC.

V is TRBV4-3 and J is TRBJ1-6, with D possibly being TRBD1 (5 bases). Trimming stripped 1 base from V and 6 bases from J, with 7 bases between. Germline CDR1 LGHNA, CDR2 YSLEER. The CDR3 sequence is 14 residues long. The CDR3 protein is CASSQAGFNSPLHF. DNA for the CDR3: TGCGCCAGCAGCCAAGCAGGGTTTAATTCACCCCTCCACTTT.

This sequence joins TRBV4-3 and TRBJ2-5; maybe TRBD2 (6 bases). The CDR3 is 14 amino acids. Trimming removed 7 bases from V and 2 bases from J, with 14 bases in between. Germline V gives CDR1 LGHNA, CDR2 YSLEER. The CDR3 is CASTIPGVQETQYF. Written as DNA, the CDR3 is TGCGCCAGCACAATCCCGGGAGTTCAAGAGACCCAGTACTTC.

This chain links TRBV5-6 with TRBJ1-4; D is unresolved. This CDR3 is 16 amino acids long. The germline V gene encodes CDR1 SGHDT and CDR2 YYEEEE. V lost 0 bases, J lost 0 bases, and 9 bases lay in between. The CDR3 nucleotides read TGTGCCAGCAGCTTGGGGGCAGGCGCAACTAATGAAAAACTGTTTTTT. It translates to CASSLGAGATNEKLFF.

The chain employs TRBV30 and TRBJ2-1; D may be TRBD2 (6 bases). This CDR3 contains 15 residues. CDR1 is GTSNPN, CDR2 SVGIG, per germline (reference sequence). V gave up 2 bases and J gave up 6 bases, with 17 bases separating them. This CDR3 is CAWSPTSNIFNEQFF. The CDR3 coding sequence is TGTGCCTGGAGTCCCACTAGCAACATTTTCAATGAGCAGTTCTTC. The full variable domain, rest sourced from reference TRBV30 and TRBJ2-1, is SQTIHQWPATLVQPVGSPLSLECTVEGTSNPNLYWYRQAAGRGLQLLFYSVGIGQISSEVPQNLSASRPQDRQFILSSKKLLLSDSGFYLCAWSPTSNIFNEQFFGPGTRLTVL.

The chain couples TRBV4-2 to TRBJ2-7; D is possibly TRBD2 (6 bases). This CDR3 has 13 amino acids. CDR1 LGHNA and CDR2 YNFKEQ come from the germline V gene. Trimming took 1 base from V and 5 from J, leaving 9 bases between them. In DNA form, the CDR3 reads TGTGCCAGCAGCCAAGGGGGCGGGAACGAGCAGTACTTC. It specifies CASSQGGGNEQYF.

This rearrangement joins TRBV11-2 to TRBJ2-7; 9 positions agree with TRBD2. With V trimmed by 1 base and J by 2 bases, 15 bases remained unmatched. Per the germline V gene, CDR1 is SGHAT and CDR2 is FQNNGV. The CDR3 runs 19 residues. Here the CDR3 reads CASSLGDLRVAGVPYEQYF. The CDR3 coding sequence is TGTGCCAGCAGCTTAGGGGACCTGAGGGTAGCGGGGGTGCCCTACGAGCAGTACTTC.

The chain joins TRBV4-1 to TRBJ2-1; 10 bases fit TRBD1. Germline CDR1 MGHRA, CDR2 YSYEKL. Trimming took 2 bases from V and 8 from J; bases not matched to a gene: 9. The CDR3 sequence is 16 residues long. CDR3 amino acids: CASSQRIQGTGDEQFF. The CDR3 DNA reads TGCGCCAGCAGCCAACGAATCCAGGGGACAGGGGATGAGCAGTTCTTC.